Listed below are T cell receptor beta chains from one sample, sequenced in a study of graft-versus-host responses after intestinal transplantation. Sequencing used immunoSEQ multiplex PCR; TCRdb keeps in-frame clones, though not all of them. The sample records roughly 100,000 clones, approximately 93% being singletons. The antigens of these receptors remain unknown. Material: unstimulated CD8+ T cells sorted from spleen or lymph node cells, obtained before intestinal transplant. All receptors derive from a human donor who received an intestinal transplant. CDR3s include the opening cysteine and the closing phenylalanine or tryptophan. The order of the fields is CDR3 protein, CDR3 DNA, clone size, V gene, J gene, D gene. The D gene is left open where the match is weak. Clone size is given for some rows only: seen once, a few or many times, or a class if the clone is expanded.

CASSRRENTEAFF	TGTGCCAGCAGCCGGAGGGAGAACACTGAAGCTTTCTTT	.	TRBV7-8	TRBJ1-1	.
CASSPEGFSYEQYF	TGTGCCAGCAGTCCCGAAGGCTTCTCCTACGAGCAGTACTTC	once	TRBV27	TRBJ2-7	.
CASSVGIGETGELFF	TGTGCCAGCAGCGTAGGGATAGGGGAGACCGGGGAGCTGTTTTTT	.	TRBV9	TRBJ2-2	.
CASSRAGDGKNIQYF	TGTGCCAGCAGCCGCGCCGGGGACGGCAAAAACATTCAGTACTTC	.	TRBV7-9	TRBJ2-4	.
CASSYLGQHYNEQFF	TGTGCCAGCAGTTACTTGGGACAGCACTACAATGAGCAGTTCTTC	.	TRBV6-5	TRBJ2-1	TRBD1
CASSKCQRGPDTQYF	TGTGCCAGCAGCAAATGTCAGCGGGGGCCAGATACGCAGTATTTT	once	TRBV21-1	TRBJ2-3	.
CASSQDDGQGWDTQYF	TGCGCCAGCAGCCAAGATGATGGGCAGGGTTGGGATACGCAGTATTTT	.	TRBV4-1	TRBJ2-3	.
CASSLWGSGGPGETQYF	TGTGCCAGCAGCTTGTGGGGTAGCGGGGGGCCGGGAGAGACCCAGTACTTC	.	TRBV5-6	TRBJ2-5	TRBD2
CASSSSNTDTQYF	TGTGCCAGCAGTTCCTCCAACACAGATACGCAGTATTTT	.	TRBV6-5	TRBJ2-3	.
CASSAPGGYGYTF	TGTGCCAGCAGCGCCCCGGGGGGCTATGGCTACACCTTC	.	TRBV9	TRBJ1-2	.
CASSLLTHGTDTQYF	TGTGCCAGCAGTTTACTTACCCATGGCACAGATACGCAGTATTTT	.	TRBV27	TRBJ2-3	.
CASSLDRVNQPQHF	TGTGCCAGTAGCCTTGACAGGGTAAATCAGCCCCAGCATTTT	.	TRBV19	TRBJ1-5	TRBD1
CASSSGGPNEQFF	TGCGCCAGCAGTTCGGGGGGGCCGAATGAGCAGTTCTTC	.	TRBV10-1	TRBJ2-1	TRBD2
CASSQQGTNTGELFF	TGTGCCAGCAGTCAACAGGGCACGAACACCGGGGAGCTGTTTTTT	.	TRBV7-8	TRBJ2-2	.
CASSPGKGLSEAFF	TGCGCCAGCAGCCCGGGGAAAGGGCTTTCTGAAGCTTTCTTT	.	TRBV5-1	TRBJ1-1	.
CASSPQGGGGELFF	TGTGCCAGCAGCCCCCAGGGGGGGGGCGGGGAGCTGTTTTTT	.	TRBV9	TRBJ2-2	.
CASSLALVQGSDQPQHF	TGTGCCAGCAGCTTGGCCTTAGTACAGGGGTCCGATCAGCCCCAGCATTTT	.	TRBV5-5	TRBJ1-5	TRBD1
CASSIAPGNTEAFF	TGTGCCAGTAGTATAGCTCCAGGGAACACTGAAGCTTTCTTT	.	TRBV19	TRBJ1-1	.
CASSQGTGAYNEQFF	TGCGCCAGCAGCCAGGGGACAGGGGCCTACAATGAGCAGTTCTTC	.	TRBV4-1	TRBJ2-1	TRBD1
CASIGGYGYGYTF	TGTGCCAGCATCGGAGGGTACGGCTATGGCTACACCTTC	.	TRBV2	TRBJ1-2	.
CASSQLGGEVTNNSPLHF	TGTGCCAGCAGCCAGCTGGGGGGAGAGGTTACGAATAATTCACCCCTCCACTTT	.	TRBV14	TRBJ1-6	.
CASSEFGGPADTQYF	TGCGCCAGCAGTGAGTTTGGGGGCCCGGCAGATACGCAGTATTTT	.	TRBV10-1	TRBJ2-3	.
CASSTLMGNRYNEQFF	TGTGCCAGCAGTACCCTTATGGGTAATCGATACAATGAGCAGTTCTTC	.	TRBV27	TRBJ2-1	.
CASSEATNEQFF	TGTGCCAGCAGTGAAGCTACCAATGAGCAGTTCTTC	.	TRBV25-1	TRBJ2-1	.
CASSLSPSIGTTQETQYF	TGCGCCAGCAGCTTATCCCCCTCCATAGGGACAACCCAAGAGACCCAGTACTTC	.	TRBV5-1	TRBJ2-5	.
CASSQPGQGETQYF	TGCGCCAGCAGCCAACCTGGACAGGGCGAGACCCAGTACTTC	.	TRBV4-1	TRBJ2-5	TRBD1
CASGGAVYNEQFF	TGTGCCAGCGGGGGGGCCGTTTACAATGAGCAGTTCTTC	.	TRBV9	TRBJ2-1	.
CASSLGKGRGGTQYF	TGTGCCAGCAGCTTGGGCAAAGGTCGGGGGGGGACCCAGTACTTC	.	TRBV7-6	TRBJ2-5	TRBD2
CASSHRGNGELFF	TGTGCCAGCAGCCACCGGGGCAACGGGGAGCTGTTTTTT	once	TRBV13	TRBJ2-2	.
CASSQEYFQPQHF	TGCGCCAGCAGCCAAGAATACTTTCAGCCCCAGCATTTT	.	TRBV4-1	TRBJ1-5	.
CASSYHRDRGNSPLHF	TGTGCCAGCAGCTATCACCGGGACAGGGGTAATTCACCCCTCCACTTT	.	TRBV7-8	TRBJ1-6	TRBD1
CASSQGLLRSSYEQYF	TGTGCCAGCAGCCAAGGCCTACTTAGAAGCTCCTACGAGCAGTACTTC	.	TRBV4-2	TRBJ2-7	.
CASSYELTGQLYGYTF	TGTGCCAGCAGTTACGAACTGACAGGCCAGCTCTATGGCTACACCTTC	.	TRBV6-5	TRBJ1-2	.
CSGDVTDTQYF	TGCAGCGGGGATGTGACAGATACGCAGTATTTT	once	TRBV29-1	TRBJ2-3	.
CASSPAGKNTEAFF	TGTGCCAGCAGCCCGGCAGGGAAGAACACTGAAGCTTTCTTT	.	TRBV7-6	TRBJ1-1	.
CASSLSSPGRTADTQYF	TGCGCCAGCAGCTTGAGTTCTCCGGGCAGGACAGCAGATACGCAGTATTTT	.	TRBV5-1	TRBJ2-3	.
CASIEYNEQFF	TGTGCCAGCATTGAGTACAATGAGCAGTTCTTC	.	TRBV25-1	TRBJ2-1	.
CASSQVPGGGTDTQYF	TGCGCCAGCAGCCAAGTCCCAGGGGGCGGCACAGATACGCAGTATTTT	.	TRBV4-1	TRBJ2-3	TRBD1
CASSLSLGREDGYTF	TGTGCCAGCAGCTTATCCTTGGGGCGCGAGGATGGCTACACCTTC	.	TRBV7-3	TRBJ1-2	.
CASSSTSGAQETQYF	TGCGCCAGCAGCTCGACTAGCGGGGCGCAAGAGACCCAGTACTTC	.	TRBV5-1	TRBJ2-5	TRBD2
CASSQDRGYSTEAFF	TGCGCCAGCAGCCAAGATCGGGGGTATTCCACTGAAGCTTTCTTT	once	TRBV4-1	TRBJ1-1	.
CATSSGEGTNTEAFF	TGTGCCACCAGCAGCGGGGAGGGGACGAACACTGAAGCTTTCTTT	.	TRBV15	TRBJ1-1	.
CASSLETEGYGYTF	TGTGCCAGCAGCTTAGAGACAGAGGGATATGGCTACACCTTC	.	TRBV7-6	TRBJ1-2	.
CSVEVNDEQFF	TGCAGCGTTGAAGTCAACGATGAGCAGTTCTTC	.	TRBV29-1	TRBJ2-1	.